This T cell receptor (beta chain) derives from a study of blood T cell repertoires in COVID-19. Background on the study: Sites across the United States, Italy and Spain contributed samples from acute and convalescent COVID-19.

Germline CDR1 SEHNR, CDR2 FQNEAQ (reference sequence). Trimming cost V 4 bases and J 1 base, with 14 bases left between them. The CDR3 has 16 amino acids. This clone appeared once. This study enrolled people aged 18 to 89 from roughly 24 US geographic areas. Cohort placement rested on clinical history that participants reported themselves. In the source study's methods: Amplification of reference gene primers provided the estimated nucleated cell counts. Using immunoSEQ multiplex PCR, the repertoire was profiled, and TCRdb retains in-frame clones only, with some absent. The DNA gave D and trimming, while V, J and clone size come from that table. Of about 400,000 clones listed, roughly 88% are singletons.

The sequencing sample was made of PBMCs or T cells enriched from blood (not recorded which). The J gene is TRBJ1-5, the V gene TRBV7-9, with D possibly being TRBD1 (6 bases). This sequence originates from a woman in her thirties or forties with acute COVID-19. CDR3 nucleotide sequence: TGTGCCAGCAGCTATTCACAGGGTTTCAGCAATCAGCCCCAGCATTTT. Its translation: CASSYSQGFSNQPQHF.